The 32 T cell receptor beta chains in this list originate from one sample, sequenced in a study of control samples from healthy donors and cancer patients. The data were produced by immunoSEQ multiplex PCR, yet TCRdb's version contains in-frame clones alone and is incomplete. The sample shows some 140,000 clones, less than 90% of them seen only once. The sequencing input was blood. The receptor source for this set is a woman aged 30 to 39 in good health.

This rearrangement joins TRBV5-1 to TRBJ2-1, with D perhaps TRBD1 or TRBD2 (5 bases each). The CDR3 runs 16 residues. V was clipped by 4 bases and J by 2 bases, with 16 bases between them. Germline CDR1 SGHRS, CDR2 YFSETQ. The CDR3 nucleotides are TGCGCCAGCAGCCCAGCCCCGGGGCAGACCTACAATGAGCAGTTCTTC. It specifies CASSPAPGQTYNEQFF.

This clone has just one count. The J gene is TRBJ1-2, the V gene TRBV20-1; D is unresolved. Germline V CDR1 and CDR2: DFQATT, SNEGSKA (reference sequence). The CDR3 totals 9 residues. CDR3 in DNA: TGCAGCTGGTCCGGTGGCTACACCTTC. Translation gives CSWSGGYTF.

This clone has only one observation. J is TRBJ1-1 and V is TRBV5-5, with D tentatively TRBD1 (5 bases). Germline CDR1 is SGHKS and CDR2 is YYEKEE (reference sequence). The CDR3 runs 17 residues. V was cut by 0 bases and J by 1 base, with 16 bases left in between. In DNA, the CDR3 is TGTGCCAGCAGCTTGGAGGGGAAGAGTGGTGCGAACACTGAAGCTTTCTTT. It yields the protein CASSLEGKSGANTEAFF. Using reference TRBV5-5 and TRBJ1-1 for the parts outside the CDR3, the full variable domain is DAGVTQSPTHLIKTRGQQVTLRCSPISGHKSVSWYQQVLGQGPQFIFQYYEKEERGRGNFPDRFSARQFPNYSSELNVNALLLGDSALYLCASSLEGKSGANTEAFFGQGTRLTVV.

The chain uses TRBV5-4 and TRBJ1-4; 9 bases map to TRBD1. V trimming: 1 base; J trimming: 8 bases; junction bases outside the gene matches: 6. Germline values: CDR1 SGHNT, CDR2 YYREEE (reference sequence). The CDR3 consists of 15 residues. The CDR3 bases are TGTGCCAGCAGCTTGCCCGGGACAGGGCAGGAAAAACTGTTTTTT. Translation gives CASSLPGTGQEKLFF.

The CDR3 region has the DNA TGTGCCAGCAGTCGAACCCCCCCCCATGGCGGGAGGTCAGATACGCAGTATTTT. This gives the protein CASSRTPPHGGRSDTQYF. The gene calls are TRBV28 and TRBJ2-3; 8 positions match TRBD2. Germline trimming cut 5 bases from V and 4 bases from J; bases unmatched to any gene: 17. Germline values: CDR1 MDHEN, CDR2 SYDVKM. The CDR3 sequence is 18 residues long.

The genes are TRBV20-1 and TRBJ2-7; no clear D gene. CDR3 length equals 11 residues. Trimming removed 6 bases from V and 6 bases from J, with 12 bases in between. Germline V gives CDR1 DFQATT, CDR2 SNEGSKA (reference sequence). The CDR3 DNA reads TGCAGTGCCCTAATCAACACCGAGCAGTACTTC. Protein product: CSALINTEQYF.

This chain uses TRBV30 with TRBJ2-3, with 16 nucleotides matching TRBD2. The junction had 6 bases not matched to a gene; V was cut back by 2 bases and J by 1 base. This CDR3 is 18 amino acids long. Germline CDR1 is GTSNPN and CDR2 is SVGIG (reference sequence). CDR3 region: CAWSRGLAGGGGTDTQYF. DNA of the CDR3: TGTGCCTGGAGTAGGGGACTAGCGGGAGGGGGCGGCACAGATACGCAGTATTTT.

The chain joins TRBV7-9 to TRBJ2-7; 7 bases map to TRBD1. Germline V gene lookup returns CDR1 SEHNR and CDR2 FQNEAQ (reference sequence). Unmatched junction bases numbered 13, after V lost 5 bases and J lost 3 bases. The CDR3 has 16 amino acids. The CDR3 region is CASSPPWAGGGYEQYF. The CDR3 DNA reads TGTGCCAGCAGCCCTCCTTGGGCAGGGGGTGGCTACGAGCAGTACTTC.

The chain combines TRBV6-1 with TRBJ1-4; D call uncertain. Germline loops: CDR1 MNHNS, CDR2 SASEGT. The CDR3 contains 13 residues. V was trimmed by 2 bases and J by 7 bases, leaving 8 bases between them. Here the CDR3 reads CASSELTFEKLFF. The CDR3, as DNA: TGTGCCAGCAGTGAACTGACTTTTGAAAAACTGTTTTTT.

This rearrangement joins TRBV6-1 to TRBJ1-6; 8 nucleotides match TRBD1. Germline V lookup: CDR1 MNHNS, CDR2 SASEGT. This CDR3 contains 18 residues. J was trimmed by 0 bases and V by 4 bases; bases with no gene match: 8. CDR3: CASSASPGGSSYNSPLHF. DNA of the CDR3: TGTGCCAGCAGTGCGAGCCCAGGGGGCAGCTCCTATAATTCACCCCTCCACTTT.

The chain recombines TRBV5-1 with TRBJ1-1, with 8 bases lining up with TRBD1. Germline CDR1 reads SGHRS; CDR2 reads YFSETQ. V shed 6 bases, J shed 0 bases, and the junction held 13 bases outside the gene matches. CDR3 length equals 17 residues. The CDR3 nucleotides read TGCGCCAGCAACCCCACCGGGACAGGCGAAATGAACACTGAAGCTTTCTTT. It codes for CASNPTGTGEMNTEAFF.

The rearrangement joins TRBV6-5 to TRBJ2-2, with D perhaps matching TRBD1 (5 bases). Trimming took 6 bases from V and 6 from J, leaving 11 bases between them. Germline loops: CDR1 MNHEY, CDR2 SVGAGI. The CDR3 runs 13 residues. Here the CDR3 reads CASRKGQPGELFF. The CDR3 region has the DNA TGTGCCAGCAGAAAGGGGCAACCCGGGGAGCTGTTTTTT.

V and J are TRBV27 and TRBJ2-1; no clear D. Germline assignment: CDR1 MNHEY and CDR2 SMNVEV (reference sequence). V lost 3 bases to trimming and J lost 0 bases, with 9 bases between them. This CDR3 has 15 residues. In DNA form, the CDR3 reads TGTGCCAGCAGTTTCCTACGGCACTCCTACAATGAGCAGTTCTTC. Its translation: CASSFLRHSYNEQFF.

J is TRBJ1-4 and V is TRBV30; 8 nucleotides match TRBD1. CDR3 length: 12 residues. The germline gives CDR1 GTSNPN, CDR2 SVGIG (reference sequence). V lost 1 base to trimming and J lost 8 bases; unmatched junction nucleotides: 0. Here the CDR3 DNA reads TGTGCCTGGAGTGCAGGGGGCGAAAAACTGTTTTTT. Translation gives CAWSAGGEKLFF.

This sequence joins TRBV29-1 and TRBJ2-7; 11 positions match TRBD1. In germline, CDR1 is SQVTM, CDR2 ANQGSEA. V dropped 4 bases and J dropped 4; count of bases not matched to a gene: 6. The CDR3 consists of 14 residues. The CDR3 is CSVAQGQGGYEQYF. The CDR3 DNA reads as TGCAGCGTTGCCCAGGGACAGGGGGGTTACGAGCAGTACTTC.

V usage is TRBV15 and J usage is TRBJ2-7; 9 nucleotides line up with TRBD2. The CDR3 totals 16 residues. The ends lost 1 base at V and 6 bases at J; junction bases unmatched: 10. Germline CDR1 is LNHNV and CDR2 is YYDKDF (reference sequence). The chain's CDR3 is CATSRGGLAPLGEQYF. The CDR3 DNA follows: TGTGCCACCAGCAGAGGGGGACTAGCCCCTTTGGGCGAGCAGTACTTC.

The genes are TRBV7-2 and TRBJ2-1; D not resolved. This CDR3 contains 15 residues. V lost 1 base, J lost 3 bases, and 10 bases lay in between. Germline CDR1 SGHTA, CDR2 FQGNSA. As DNA, the CDR3 is TGTGCCAGCAGCTTAGTTGTCAGGAGCTACAATGAGCAGTTCTTC. It is translated as CASSLVVRSYNEQFF.

This clone was seen just once. This sequence joins TRBV6-5 and TRBJ2-7; D ambiguous. Germline V gives CDR1 MNHEY, CDR2 SVGAGI. The CDR3 extends over 15 amino acids. Between the trimmed V and J ends, which lost 6 bases and 2 bases, there was a span of 17 bases. The CDR3 DNA reads as TGTGCCAGCAGCCAAGCTTTATCTTACCCCTACGAGCAGTACTTC. It codes for CASSQALSYPYEQYF.

The chain couples TRBV5-6 to TRBJ1-1, with a tentative D call TRBD1 (6 bases). CDR3 length: 15 residues. V was pared by 0 bases and J by 7 bases, with 16 bases between. The germline gives CDR1 SGHDT, CDR2 YYEEEE. The CDR3 bases are TGTGCCAGCAGCTTGGGTTATAGACAGGTCAGTGAAGCTTTCTTT. Translation: CASSLGYRQVSEAFF.

CDR3 amino acids: CASSPRRRTDGYTF. The CDR3 DNA sequence: TGTGCCAGCAGCCCCCGTCGAAGGACTGATGGCTACACCTTC. This chain uses TRBV27 with TRBJ1-2; no definite D call. The germline V and J ends were trimmed by 6 bases and 6 bases, with 17 bases remaining between them. Per the germline V gene, CDR1 is MNHEY and CDR2 is SMNVEV (reference sequence). There are 14 residues in the CDR3.

V is TRBV11-3 and J is TRBJ2-3; either TRBD1 or TRBD2 may fit D (5 bases each). Trimming cost V 5 bases and J 1 base, with 13 bases left between them. CDR3 length: 15 residues. CDR1 SGHNT and CDR2 YENEEA come from the germline V gene. The CDR3 DNA is TGTGCCAGCAGCGCGTTGAGGGGCGGCACAGATACGCAGTATTTT. It encodes CASSALRGGTDTQYF.

J is TRBJ2-1 and V is TRBV29-1; 9 bases map to TRBD2. Germline assignment: CDR1 SQVTM and CDR2 ANQGSEA. V was clipped by 5 bases and J by 0 bases; unmatched bases: 5. The CDR3 has 15 amino acids. The CDR3 DNA reads TGCAGCGTTTCCGGGACTAGCAGCTCCTACAATGAGCAGTTCTTC. The encoded protein is CSVSGTSSSYNEQFF.

The rearrangement links TRBV14 to TRBJ1-3; the D is unclear. The CDR3 sequence is 18 residues long. In germline, CDR1 is SGHDN, CDR2 FVKESK. The V end lost 0 bases, the J end lost 0 bases, and 15 bases lay between the germline ends. DNA of the CDR3: TGTGCCAGCAGCCAAGATCGTCTAGGTTCACTCTCTGGAAACACCATATATTTT. The encoded protein is CASSQDRLGSLSGNTIYF.

V gene TRBV5-6 combines with J gene TRBJ1-2; D is perhaps TRBD1 (5 bases). CDR3 length: 14 amino acids. CDR1 and CDR2 (germline): SGHDT, YYEEEE. The ends were cut back, 0 bases at V and 5 bases at J, with 11 bases in the middle. CDR3 DNA sequence: TGTGCCAGCAGCTTGGGGCAGGGAAAGTATGGCTACACCTTC. It yields the protein CASSLGQGKYGYTF.

The rearrangement uses TRBV7-9 and TRBJ2-1, with 7 bases aligning to TRBD1. The CDR3 has 16 residues. The ends lost 5 bases at V and 3 bases at J; junction bases unmatched: 10. Germline CDR1 SEHNR, CDR2 FQNEAQ (reference sequence). CDR3 residues: CASSPSKGAGYNEQFF. In nucleotides, the CDR3 is TGTGCCAGCAGCCCCAGTAAGGGGGCTGGCTACAATGAGCAGTTCTTC. Variable domain in full (rest from reference TRBV7-9 and TRBJ2-1): DTGVSQNPRHKITKRGQNVTFRCDPISEHNRLYWYRQTLGQGPEFLTYFQNEAQLEKSRLLSDRFSAERPKGSFSTLEIQRTEQGDSAMYLCASSPSKGAGYNEQFFGPGTRLTVL.

The rearrangement links TRBV9 to TRBJ2-2, with 8 bases identical to TRBD2. V lost 2 bases and J lost 0; bases outside the gene matches: 6. From germline, CDR1 is SGDLS and CDR2 YYNGEE. The CDR3 runs to 17 residues. CDR3 nucleotide sequence: TGTGCCAGCAGCGTTACTAGCGGCACCACGAACACCGGGGAGCTGTTTTTT. It yields the protein CASSVTSGTTNTGELFF.

V gene TRBV6-1 combines with J gene TRBJ2-7; D may be TRBD1 (8 bases). The CDR3 contains 16 residues. The germline gives CDR1 MNHNS, CDR2 SASEGT. Trimming removed 4 bases at V and 5 bases at J, with 21 bases between. The CDR3 sequence: CASSGIVGQGGNEQYF. DNA of the CDR3: TGTGCCAGCAGTGGCATTGTCGGACAGGGAGGGAACGAGCAGTACTTC.

This clone has a single count. CDR3 nucleotides: TGTGCCAGCACCGGGGGAGAGACCCAGTACTTC. This gives the protein CASTGGETQYF. The gene calls are TRBV6-6 and TRBJ2-5, with D perhaps TRBD2 (6 bases). CDR3 length: 11 residues. The germline gives CDR1 MNHNY, CDR2 SVGAGI (reference sequence). Between the trimmed V and J ends, which lost 7 bases and 4 bases, there was a span of 7 bases.

The genes are TRBV9 and TRBJ2-2, with 7 bases aligning to TRBD2. The CDR3 runs to 16 residues. Germline-derived CDR1 and CDR2 are SGDLS and YYNGEE. V shed 0 bases, J shed 3 bases, and the junction held 5 bases outside the gene matches. CDR3 loop: CASSVDGGSHTGELFF. CDR3 sequence (DNA): TGTGCCAGCAGCGTAGATGGCGGGAGCCACACCGGGGAGCTGTTTTTT.

In DNA, the CDR3 is TGTGCCTGGACTGGGTTCCAAGAGACCCAGTACTTC. It is translated as CAWTGFQETQYF. This chain joins TRBV30 and TRBJ2-5; D is unresolved. Trimming removed 4 bases at V and 1 base at J, with 7 bases between. The CDR3 consists of 12 residues. Looked up from germline, CDR1 is GTSNPN and CDR2 is SVGIG (reference sequence).

This clone turned up a few times. The chain uses TRBV11-3 and TRBJ2-3, with TRBD2 as a possible D gene (6 bases). The ends were cut back, 0 bases at V and 3 bases at J, with 10 bases in the middle. Germline V gene sequence: CDR1 SGHNT, CDR2 YENEEA. The CDR3 loop spans 15 amino acids. DNA of the CDR3: TGTGCCAGCAGCTTAGAGTCAGGGACTACAGATACGCAGTATTTT. It is translated as CASSLESGTTDTQYF.

This clone was detected a few times. The CDR3 loop is CASSEVDREETQYF. Written as DNA, the CDR3 is TGTGCCAGCAGCGAGGTGGACAGAGAAGAGACCCAGTACTTC. The V and J genes are TRBV2 and TRBJ2-5, with a possible D match to TRBD1 (6 bases). The V end lost 6 bases, the J end lost 3 bases, and 14 bases lay between the germline ends. Germline values: CDR1 SNHLY, CDR2 FYNNEI. The CDR3 extends over 14 amino acids.